The rows below give T cell receptor beta chains drawn from one sample of a study of cytomegalovirus exposure and HLA in healthy donors. Clones were sequenced by immunoSEQ multiplex PCR, and TCRdb holds only the in-frame ones, with some missing. This sample has roughly 70,000 clones, with around 97% found just once. Source material: PBMCs. These receptors were obtained from a young man in good health and CMV-seronegative. Each CDR3 is given with its conserved first and last residue. D genes are given only for firm matches. Clone size is not always given. Where it is, it says once, few, many or a class for expanded clones.

abundance	j_gene	len	d_gene	v_gene	CDR3aa	CDR3nt
.	TRBJ1-5	13	.	TRBV30	CAWSVRGNQPQHF	TGTGCCTGGAGTGTACGGGGGAATCAGCCCCAGCATTTT
.	TRBJ2-1	13	.	TRBV7-6	CASSLGAYNEQFF	TGTGCCAGCAGCTTAGGGGCGTACAATGAGCAGTTCTTC
.	TRBJ1-2	15	.	TRBV5-4	CASSLDRVPFYGYTF	TGTGCCAGCAGCTTGGACAGGGTCCCCTTCTATGGCTACACCTTC
.	TRBJ2-5	13	.	TRBV11-3	CASSLDSQETQYF	TGTGCCAGCAGCTTAGATTCTCAAGAGACCCAGTACTTC
.	TRBJ1-1	15	.	TRBV15	CATSRDDAGYDEAFF	TGTGCCACCAGCAGAGATGACGCGGGATACGATGAAGCTTTCTTT
.	TRBJ1-1	16	.	TRBV11-3	CASSSLGGIVNTEAFF	TGTGCCAGCAGCTCCCTGGGGGGGATTGTAAACACTGAAGCTTTCTTT
.	TRBJ1-2	15	.	TRBV6-1	CASSERGDTSYGYTF	TGTGCCAGCAGTGAACGGGGGGACACCAGCTATGGCTACACCTTC
.	TRBJ1-2	17	.	TRBV21-1	CASSKALSGQANYGYTF	TGTGCCAGCAGCAAAGCGCTTTCGGGACAGGCCAACTATGGCTACACCTTC
.	TRBJ2-1	15	TRBD2	TRBV16	CASSPRTSEYNEQFF	TGTGCCAGCAGCCCCAGGACTAGCGAATACAATGAGCAGTTCTTC
.	TRBJ1-1	13	.	TRBV6-1	CASSEYTALEAFF	TGTGCCAGCAGTGAATACACCGCCCTTGAAGCTTTCTTT
.	TRBJ2-1	13	TRBD2	TRBV6-1	CASTAGAGNEQFF	TGTGCCAGCACAGCGGGAGCCGGGAATGAGCAGTTCTTC
.	TRBJ2-7	14	TRBD1	TRBV7-6	CASSPPGQFYEQYF	TGTGCCAGCTCCCCACCGGGACAGTTCTACGAGCAGTACTTC
.	TRBJ2-2	14	TRBD1	TRBV11-3	CASSFRGTSGELFF	TGTGCCAGCAGCTTCAGGGGGACGTCCGGGGAGCTGTTTTTT
.	TRBJ1-1	17	.	TRBV19	CASSNGLGGVANTEAFF	TGTGCCAGTAGTAACGGACTGGGTGGGGTAGCGAACACTGAAGCTTTCTTT
.	TRBJ1-3	12	.	TRBV19	CASCCSGNTIYF	TGTGCCAGCTGTTGCTCTGGAAACACCATATATTTT
.	TRBJ1-1	16	TRBD1	TRBV9	CASSLQGGPWGTEAFF	TGTGCCAGCAGCCTCCAGGGGGGACCCTGGGGGACTGAAGCTTTCTTT
.	TRBJ2-1	15	.	TRBV5-1	CASSLGGETYNEQFF	TGCGCCAGCAGCTTGGGCGGGGAAACCTACAATGAGCAGTTCTTC
.	TRBJ2-2	18	TRBD1	TRBV4-1	CASSQVGATGGGTGELFF	TGCGCCAGCAGCCAAGTCGGGGCGACAGGGGGCGGGACCGGGGAGCTGTTTTTT
.	TRBJ1-2	12	TRBD1	TRBV5-5	CASSLTGQGITF	TGTGCCAGCAGCTTGACGGGACAGGGAATAACCTTC
once	TRBJ1-4	15	.	TRBV6-6	CASSYSQGWGEKLFF	TGTGCCAGCAGTTACTCGCAGGGATGGGGTGAAAAACTGTTTTTT
.	TRBJ1-5	16	TRBD1	TRBV7-8	CASSPFGQGAFQPQHF	TGTGCCAGCAGCCCATTCGGACAGGGGGCTTTTCAGCCCCAGCATTTT
.	TRBJ2-7	15	TRBD2	TRBV6-5	CASSSLQAGVYEQYF	TGTGCCAGCAGTTCGTTACAAGCGGGAGTTTACGAGCAGTACTTC
once	TRBJ1-2	13	.	TRBV5-6	CASSFRIGEGYTF	TGTGCCAGCAGCTTTAGGATCGGAGAGGGCTACACCTTC
.	TRBJ1-5	12	TRBD1	TRBV29-1	CSVGQGNQPQHF	TGCAGCGTGGGACAGGGAAATCAGCCCCAGCATTTT
.	TRBJ2-7	14	TRBD1	TRBV27	CASSPTGGHHEQYF	TGTGCCAGCAGTCCGACAGGGGGCCACCACGAGCAGTACTTC
.	TRBJ1-1	15	.	TRBV21-1	CASSKSGQEEAEAFF	TGTGCCAGCAGCAAATCCGGACAGGAGGAGGCTGAAGCTTTCTTT
.	TRBJ2-2	17	TRBD2	TRBV9	CASSLATSGRDTGELFF	TGTGCCAGCAGCTTAGCGACTAGCGGGAGAGACACCGGGGAGCTGTTTTTT
.	TRBJ1-2	13	.	TRBV6-5	CASSYGQNYGYTF	TGTGCCAGCAGTTACGGACAGAACTATGGCTACACCTTC
.	TRBJ2-1	16	.	TRBV4-2	CASSQVSGILYNEQFF	TGTGCCAGCAGCCAAGTTTCGGGGATCCTCTACAATGAGCAGTTCTTC
.	TRBJ1-2	15	TRBD1	TRBV9	CASSVAQGANYGYTF	TGTGCCAGCAGCGTAGCCCAGGGGGCCAACTATGGCTACACCTTC
.	TRBJ1-5	14	TRBD1	TRBV2	CASRRTGIWQPQHF	TGTGCCAGCAGGAGGACAGGGATCTGGCAGCCCCAGCATTTT
few	TRBJ2-7	14	.	TRBV6-6	CASSYSGSSYEQYF	TGTGCCAGCAGTTACTCCGGGAGCTCCTACGAGCAGTACTTC
.	TRBJ2-6	15	.	TRBV2	CASVMTASGANVLTF	TGTGCCAGCGTAATGACAGCCTCTGGGGCCAACGTCCTGACTTTC
.	TRBJ1-1	16	.	TRBV7-2	CASSFPRGEMNTEAFF	TGTGCCAGCAGCTTTCCGCGGGGAGAGATGAACACTGAAGCTTTCTTT
.	TRBJ2-3	16	.	TRBV9	CASGAGSLDWSDTQYF	TGTGCCAGCGGGGCGGGGTCCTTGGATTGGTCAGATACGCAGTATTTT
.	TRBJ2-3	15	.	TRBV14	CASSQGIASTDTQYF	TGTGCCAGCAGCCAAGGAATAGCCAGCACAGATACGCAGTATTTT
.	TRBJ1-5	13	TRBD1	TRBV27	CASSTGGNQPQHF	TGTGCCAGCAGTACAGGGGGCAATCAGCCCCAGCATTTT
.	TRBJ2-5	13	.	TRBV30	CAWSKQGRETQYF	TGTGCCTGGAGTAAACAGGGTCGAGAGACCCAGTACTTC
.	TRBJ1-2	13	.	TRBV28	CASSLEGDYGYTF	TGTGCCAGCAGTTTAGAGGGTGACTATGGCTACACCTTC
.	TRBJ2-2	16	TRBD1	TRBV7-2	CASSPDRGRSTGELFF	TGTGCCAGCAGCCCTGACAGGGGGCGCAGCACCGGGGAGCTGTTTTTT
once	TRBJ1-2	12	.	TRBV6-6	CASSSTSYGYTF	TGTGCCAGCAGTTCGACTAGTTATGGCTACACCTTC
.	TRBJ1-2	15	TRBD1	TRBV27	CASSLERQGGYGYTF	TGTGCCAGCAGCCTTGAACGACAGGGAGGCTATGGCTACACCTTC
.	TRBJ2-1	16	.	TRBV28	CASSLQEPLSYNEQFF	TGTGCCAGCAGTTTGCAGGAACCCCTCTCCTACAATGAGCAGTTCTTC
.	TRBJ1-5	13	.	TRBV7-8	CASSPGGNQPQHF	TGTGCCAGCAGCCCGGGAGGGAATCAGCCCCAGCATTTT
once	TRBJ2-7	12	.	TRBV28	CASSFRDYEQYF	TGTGCCAGCAGTTTCCGGGACTACGAGCAGTACTTC
.	TRBJ1-1	14	.	TRBV7-9	CASSLGPWSTEAFF	TGTGCCAGCAGCTTAGGGCCCTGGAGCACTGAAGCTTTCTTT
.	TRBJ1-5	16	TRBD1	TRBV28	CATLRTGGALSQPQHF	TGTGCCACCCTAAGGACAGGGGGCGCATTAAGTCAGCCCCAGCATTTT